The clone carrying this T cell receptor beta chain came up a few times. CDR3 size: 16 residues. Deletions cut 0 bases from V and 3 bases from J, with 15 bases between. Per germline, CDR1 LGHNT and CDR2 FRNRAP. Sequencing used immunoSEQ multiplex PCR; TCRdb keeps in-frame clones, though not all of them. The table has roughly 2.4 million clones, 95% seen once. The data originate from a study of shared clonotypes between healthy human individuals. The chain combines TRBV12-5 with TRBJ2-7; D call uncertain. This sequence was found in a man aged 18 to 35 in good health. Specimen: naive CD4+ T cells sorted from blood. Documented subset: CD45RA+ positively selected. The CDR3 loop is CASGLVVGGVDYEQYF. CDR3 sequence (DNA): TGTGCTAGTGGTTTGGTAGTCGGTGGGGTCGACTACGAGCAGTACTTC.